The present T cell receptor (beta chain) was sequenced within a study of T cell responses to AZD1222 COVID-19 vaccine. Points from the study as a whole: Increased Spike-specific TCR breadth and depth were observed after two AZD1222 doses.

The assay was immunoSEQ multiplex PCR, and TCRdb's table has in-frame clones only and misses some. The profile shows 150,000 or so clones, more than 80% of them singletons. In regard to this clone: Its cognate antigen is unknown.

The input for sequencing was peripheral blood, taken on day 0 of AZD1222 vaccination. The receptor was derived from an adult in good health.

The CDR3 coding sequence is TGTGCCACCAGCAGAGATTCAGGAAACACCATATATTTT. Translation: CATSRDSGNTIYF. The chain uses TRBV15 and TRBJ1-3, with D unresolved. CDR3 size: 13 residues. V was pared by 0 bases and J by 4 bases, with 4 bases between. Germline values: CDR1 LNHNV, CDR2 YYDKDF (reference sequence).